This T cell receptor beta chain appears in the sequencing data of a study of T cells after yellow fever vaccination. Regarding the study as a whole: A small share of clonotypes appeared in both CD4 and CD8 compartments. Faster peaking, at day 5 versus 15, marked a secondary response that was weaker. Booster sampling recovered most clones from primary vaccination (roughly 97% CD4, roughly 88% CD8).

Making TCR cDNA involved 5'RACE template switching, which added UMIs and a universal primer site. TCRdb reprocessed the 5' RACE reads via MiXCR and lists one record per CDR3 protein. The sample shows under 500,000 distinct CDR3 sequences, roughly 20% of them seen only once. A few counts support this clonotype. Its target is unknown. Deletions cut 3 bases from V and 3 bases from J, with 7 bases between. This CDR3 has 13 amino acids. Germline CDR1 and CDR2: KGHDR and SFDVKD. The chain combines TRBV24-1 with TRBJ2-5, with D unclear. The sample in question was PBMCs, obtained before the yellow fever booster vaccination. The source is a man aged 18-30 years who received the YFV17D yellow fever vaccine. This CDR3 reads CATSDVAEETQYF. The CDR3 coding sequence is TGTGCCACCAGTGATGTGGCCGAAGAGACCCAGTACTTC.